This TCR beta chain appears in the sequencing data of a study of spatial heterogeneity in lung cancer (dated by TCRdb to the late 2010s). Some background on the complete study: The donors were 65 to 90 patients from the lung TRACERx cohort who had early-stage, untreated non-small cell lung cancer. Follow-up PBMC samples were sequenced whenever available, and the median time to follow-up was two to three years after resection. Beta-chain transcripts were consistently detected in greater numbers than alpha-chain transcripts, which likely reflected higher beta-chain transcript abundance. In the raw uncorrected reads, each unique combination of TCR and UMI appeared more than ten times on average. TCR alpha and beta repertoires were quantitatively compared across multiple tumor regions, matched nontumor lung and blood in non-small cell lung cancer. TCR repertoire features were related to nonsynonymous mutation counts determined by whole-exome sequencing of tumor tissue. At surgery, hundreds of tumor regions, around 65 matched nontumor lung samples and 56 PBMC samples were TCR-sequenced for both alpha and beta chains.

What the work shows at the level of the full study, not this receptor alone: Only 14 to 15 patients were included in the comparisons of baseline and follow-up blood repertoires. Ubiquitous expanded tumor TCRs were found in blood more often at tumor resection than at routine follow-up. Confirming at a functional level the hypothesis that regional TCRs recognize regional mutations was considered to require additional single-cell paired TCR alpha and beta sequencing.

The germline V gene encodes CDR1 LGHDT and CDR2 YNNKEL (reference sequence). V sheds 4 bases and J sheds 0 bases, leaving 10 bases between their ends. The CDR3 numbers 15 residues from cysteine through phenylalanine. The DNA shown is the 45-base CDR3, in frame from base 1. A note on this clonotype: The clone's antigen remains unknown. No per-base quality is available; no much larger clone lies one base away.

Library generation was performed with 5' RACE. The instrument given in TCRdb is NextSeq 500. The TCR library protocol attached a unique molecular identifier to each TCR cDNA molecule to allow correction of PCR and sequencing errors. The original pipeline was this. Decombinator tools were used for TCR identification, UMI-based error correction and CDR3 extraction. Expanded TCRs were defined as those above a frequency of 2 per 1,000, corresponding to the top 1% of the tumor frequency distribution. Each repertoire was subsampled 100 times to 5,000 TCRs, after which Renyi diversity was computed with the R vegan package. To build CDR3 similarity networks, amino acid triplet string-kernel similarity was used, and CDR3s were connected when their pairwise similarity was above 0.82. The raw public data were reprocessed by TCRdb itself: fastp quality trimming at Q25, MiXCR clonotype calling, in-frame beta chains only. Rows with one shared CDR3 protein collapse into an entry with the most common genes and DNA. The V and J calls here are based on TCRdb, not the publication. The sample table shows around 120,000 distinct CDR3 sequences, and roughly an eighth are seen once. Roughly 17% of the sample is taken by the ten largest.

This sample's time point label indicates: blood at routine non-recurrence follow-up after resection. Without any cell sorting, TCR sequencing was performed on whole RNA extracted either from tumor and nontumor lung tissue or from cryopreserved PBMC samples. Only patients with enough RNA available from two or more tumor regions were chosen for TCR sequencing. This TCR was sampled from a male donor with early-stage non-small cell lung cancer. The sequence is built from TRBV3-1 and TRBJ2-1, with the D assignment possibly TRBD1 or TRBD2, given 5 matching bases for each. The sample consisted of PBMCs, taken at follow-up. The CDR3 has the sequence CASSRDPSSYNEQFF. The DNA sequence is given as TGTGCCAGCAGCCGGGACCCCAGCTCCTACAATGAGCAGTTCTTC.